This TCR beta chain was sequenced for a study of cytomegalovirus exposure and HLA in healthy donors (dated by TCRdb to about 2017). Describing the broader study: An earlier analysis of approximately 640 of the donors reported approximately 270 Gb of sequence data and about 100 million unique TCR beta sequences from roughly 200 million T cells. Roughly 300 gigabases of sequencing data and tens of millions of unique TCR sequences were included in an early release covering around 600 HLA-typed donors. Of the roughly 400 genotyped donors, about 80% fell in the genetic ancestry cluster associated with self-reported Caucasian donors. The study aimed to test whether signatures of past pathogen exposure could be identified by cataloging public T cell receptors. Using immunosequencing, the study profiled T cell repertoires from 550 to 750 subjects and related those repertoires to cytomegalovirus serostatus. In addition to the first cohort of hundreds of subjects, a separate validation cohort of approximately 130 different subjects was used. To predict cytomegalovirus infection status, the study combined high-throughput TCR immunosequencing, statistical association of individual TCRs with disease status, and machine learning. A later analysis re-analyzed previously published TCR beta repertoires from approximately 700 donors and added high-resolution HLA genotyping to study TCR occurrence patterns. The later analysis used no new phenotypic data to find candidate immune exposures, relying instead on TCR beta sequences and their occurrence across donors. An earlier analysis of nearly 600 of the donors applied high-throughput TCR beta sequencing to assess whether each TCR beta V gene segment acted as functional or pseudogenic. Donor age, sex, ethnicity and CMV serostatus were compiled together with the repertoire data. In a later genetic analysis, genome-wide SNP genotypes for about 65% of the 666 donors were used, and that subset was treated as a discovery cohort. Every repertoire in the discovery cohort had been generated on one and the same sequencing platform. Class I and class II HLA loci were covered by the typing at four-digit resolution. The number of donors typed differed by locus, with about 629-640 for A, B, C, DRB1 and DQB1, roughly 550 for DQA1, over 600 for DPA1, and 472 for DPB1. Four or five DR-DQ haplotypes were handled as single units for association and clustering because linkage in the cohort was strong. Among around 400 genotyped donors of the cohort, an average of roughly 230,000 unique TCR beta nucleotide sequences was sequenced per donor, of which 15% to 20% were non-productive. Findings and caveats that apply to the study as a whole: Correlated functional status among segregating V segments might reflect linkage disequilibrium, but an unknown experimental factor could not be ruled out. The only immune exposure information available for the cohort was CMV serostatus. In both the original and validation cohorts, the classifier was reported to diagnose cytomegalovirus status with high specificity and sensitivity. Approximately 16 rarely observed V segments, including chromosome 9 orphons, were excluded from the earlier analysis of almost 600 of the donors because counts were too low. A later analysis found that most CMV-associated TCR beta chains appeared HLA-restricted, with HLA associations seemingly driven largely by CMV exposure. A later analysis found that HLA-associated TCR beta chains were more clonally expanded and had lower generation probabilities than equally common non-associated chains. In vitro tests confirmed that three of the cytomegalovirus-associated TCR beta chains recognize cytomegalovirus antigens. In the study, 150 to 200 TCR beta chains were listed as associated with cytomegalovirus. Specific HLA alleles were associated with 15,000 to 20,000 TCR beta sequences at a false discovery rate of 0.05 in a later analysis. It was suggested by the authors that the approach could potentially be generalized to other disease states and immunological phenotypes. Broadly in line with IMGT annotations, most TCR beta V segments showed up in productive rearrangements about 90% or about 30% of the time in an earlier analysis of 587 of the donors. HLA typing was unavailable for some donors at each locus, so association tests used only the typed subset. In a later analysis, the rate of TCR association differed among HLA loci, with DRB1 alleles having the most associated TCRs and HLA-C alleles having the fewest. Most TCR sequences were seen in very few donors, while some public TCRs were found in many individuals. A further reported finding was that TCR beta sequences accurately predicted the HLA-A and HLA-B alleles for most subjects in the first cohort. Presence/absence analyses assumed roughly uniform sequencing depth across donors, an assumption that may not hold. V-gene and J-gene trimming of TCR beta chains was associated with a missense DCLRE1C variant in a later genetic analysis, and the association was replicated in an independent cohort. In a later analysis, several top co-occurrence clusters were reported to appear linked to parvovirus B19, influenza, CMV and Epstein-Barr virus. When HLA alleles, especially DR and DQ, strongly co-occurred, TCR associations were difficult to assign to individual alleles. In this cohort, only TCR beta chains were sequenced, and detectable features were limited by the absence of alpha or paired-chain data. Compared with the approximately 600-donor mean, donors in an Asian-associated ancestry cluster had fewer N-insertions in productive TCRs, according to a later genetic analysis. A cluster of highly shared sequence variants was judged likely to represent a technical artifact of the sequencing pipeline. The 87-base-pair reads could not distinguish some IMGT-functional V segments, including TRBV6-2 and TRBV6-3, so those segments were excluded.

As encoded in the germline V gene (reference sequence), CDR1 is SGHNT while CDR2 is YYREEE. From its cysteine to its phenylalanine, the CDR3 spans 17 amino acids. The CDR3 DNA has 51 bases and is translated from base 1. The junction carries 26 bases between V and J, which are trimmed by 5 bases and 5 bases respectively. The cohort comprised some 730 healthy bone marrow donors. All cohort members were sampled while nominally healthy, although unrecorded immune exposures were likely present. The donor tested CMV seropositive and was one of the 289 seropositive cohort members. Each donor provided a peripheral blood sample, and peripheral blood mononuclear cells were used for TCR beta sequencing. Genomic DNA was extracted from the blood cell samples with the Qiagen DNeasy Blood Extraction Kit. This clone has only a few counts. Its recognized antigen is unknown. Base qualities are missing; no much larger clone stands one base away.

Library prep was done by the immunoSEQ multiplex PCR assay. For the multiplex PCR, a mixture combining 60 forward primers for TCR Vbeta segments and 13 reverse primers for TCR Jbeta segments was used. Amplification of the CDR3 region of rearranged TCR beta genes was performed with a multiplex PCR assay on genomic DNA. On the Illumina HiSeq System, the amplified TCR beta libraries were sequenced as 87-base-pair reads. The authors' analysis ran thus. Across the roughly 640 repertoires, a later analysis counted tens of millions of unique TCR beta chains, 9 million to 14 million of which were shared by at least two donors. Raw reads were error-corrected and collapsed into unique sequences with a nearest-neighbor algorithm that merged closely related sequences to remove PCR and sequencing errors. CDR3 sequences were aligned to IMGT reference sequences to assign V, D and J gene segments. For a sequence to be retained, a match of at least six nucleotides to both a V gene segment and a J gene segment was required. Rearrangements were classified as productive when the CDR3 lacked stop codons and remained in frame with V and J, and all other rearrangements were classified as non-productive. Following IMGT convention, CDR3 was defined as the stretch from the second conserved V-encoded cysteine up to the conserved J-encoded phenylalanine. In an earlier analysis of 550 to 650 of the donors, sequences lacking an unambiguous match to a single V gene segment were excluded. In an earlier analysis of approximately 590 of the donors, a V segment was called functional when productive rearrangements were above 56.7%, and segregating when the standard deviation between donors exceeded 5%. A statistical classification framework was developed to diagnose cytomegalovirus status using the catalog of TCR beta chain sequences. V and J gene assignment, in a later analysis, came from comparing TCR nucleotide sequences with IMGT/GENE-DB human TR gene sequences. In a later analysis, CDR3 sequences and most-parsimonious VDJ recombination scenarios were assigned using the TCRdist pipeline. In a later analysis, every TCR beta chain was defined by the combination of its CDR3 amino acid sequence and its V-gene family, and reads without a unique V-gene family were dropped. A later analysis removed 550 to 650 highly shared, low-generation-probability nucleotide sequences to deal with suspected cross-contamination and a sequencing artifact. In a later analysis, a clonal expansion index was calculated for each public chain from normalized within-repertoire ranks of inferred template counts. In a later analysis, generation probabilities were computed with a VDJ recombination model fitted to out-of-frame rearrangements, and the resulting probabilities were checked against IGoR. A later analysis scored TCR-TCR, TCR-HLA and TCR-CMV co-occurrence with hypergeometric tests, applying a repertoire-size bias correction to TCR pairs. In a later analysis, false discovery rates were estimated by permuting HLA or CMV assignments 20 times. In a later analysis, co-occurring TCRs were grouped with DBSCAN, and TCRdist sequence similarity was added when clustering was performed within HLA-allele-positive subsets. Repertoires with fewer than 30,000 or more than 120,000 public chains were left out of co-occurrence clustering, as were about five repertoires with anomalous nucleotide sharing. TCRdb retrieved this table from immuneACCESS and kept in-frame rearrangements only. Not all clones are present; in checked studies, unresolved V genes account for under half, and no reason is known for the remainder. The V and J calls and the clone size are those of that table, but D and trimming were determined from the DNA. Recorded for this sample are 100,000 or so clones; roughly 73% of them occurred a single time. The leading ten clones occupy over 6.5% of the sample.

This TCR was sampled from a woman aged 40 to 49 in good health and CMV-seropositive. The chain is made from TRBV5-4 and TRBJ2-7; 6 matching bases give a weak D call of TRBD1. The sequencing input was PBMCs. The CDR3 in this case is CASSFILGRGKGDEQYF. Read as DNA, the sequence is TGTGCCAGCAGTTTCATTTTGGGTAGGGGTAAGGGGGACGAGCAGTACTTC. The reference TRBV5-4 and TRBJ2-7 proteins fill in what lies around the CDR3, so the full variable domain reads ETGVTQSPTHLIKTRGQQVTLRCSSQSGHNTVSWYQQALGQGPQFIFQYYREEENGRGNFPPRFSGLQFPNYSSELNVNALELDDSALYLCASSFILGRGKGDEQYFGPGTRLTVT.